This T cell receptor beta chain was identified during a study of T cells in localized non-small cell lung cancer. The germline V gene encodes CDR1 LNHDA and CDR2 SQIVND (reference sequence). J lost 1 base, V lost 5 bases, and 7 bases had no gene match. The CDR3 is 16 residues long. Here immunoSEQ multiplex PCR was the method, and the copy in TCRdb shows in-frame clones only, minus some. The data contain around 19,000 clones, over 70% of them seen just once; the ten biggest clones take up 12%. The receptor's source is a man between 40 and 70 years old with stage II squamous cell lung carcinoma. Sequenced here: PBMCs, sampled before any cancer treatment. The chain combines TRBV19 with TRBJ1-5; 8 nucleotides match TRBD1. CDR3 sequence reads: CASSQTGGWSNQPQHF. The DNA of the CDR3 is TGTGCCAGTAGTCAAACAGGGGGTTGGAGCAATCAGCCCCAGCATTTT.